The T cell receptor (beta chain) under discussion was sequenced for a study of blood T cell repertoires in COVID-19. Study background: Acute and convalescent COVID-19 specimens originated in the United States, Italy and Spain. PBMCs, B-cell-depleted T cells, or T cells provided the cDNA or gDNA that made up the material.

How the authors handled the data: Estimation of nucleated cell counts relied on the amplification of reference gene primers. Repertoires were generated with immunoSEQ multiplex PCR, while TCRdb's copy carries only in-frame clones and drops some. The DNA was the basis for D and trimming; V, J and clone size are from that table. The sample carries roughly 87,000 clones, around 81% recorded once. This CDR3 has 13 residues. Deletions cut 0 bases from V and 4 bases from J, with 6 bases between. CDR1 MNHNY and CDR2 SVGAGI come from the germline V gene (reference sequence). The sequencing sample was made of peripheral blood. The gene calls are TRBV6-6 and TRBJ1-2, with TRBD1 as a possible D gene (5 bases). This TCR came from a woman between 70 and 85 years old with acute or convalescent COVID-19. CDR3 amino acids: CASSYSTVYGYTF. The CDR3 nucleotides are TGTGCCAGCAGTTACTCGACAGTCTATGGCTACACCTTC.